This record looks at one TCR beta chain sequence and its context. Its matching antigen is unknown. Every specimen held between roughly 0.95-10 million cryopreserved PBMC. These were thawed and washed before DNA extraction. The authors ran the immunoSEQ assay, v3.0, at survey level. Repertoires were generated with immunoSEQ multiplex PCR, while TCRdb's copy carries only in-frame clones and drops some. Found here are over 15,000 clones, 77% of them singletons; the top ten hold roughly a fifth. The sample comes from a study of long-term antiretroviral therapy in people with HIV. Study findings and constraints: CDR3 lengths in HIV samples spanned a narrower range than controls. Within the repertoire, clones expanded before ART were dominant at all time points.

The CDR3 runs to 14 residues. Germline CDR1 and CDR2: SGHNT and YYREEE (reference sequence). V lost 4 bases and J lost 0, with 10 bases in between. The specimen was unsorted PBMCs, collected 2.1 years after starting antiretroviral therapy. This receptor was taken from a man between 40 and 49 years old with HIV. This sequence joins TRBV5-4 and TRBJ1-2; the D is unclear. CDR3 nucleotides: TGTGCCAGCAGCCCCGACACAGCTAACTATGGCTACACCTTC. Its protein product is CASSPDTANYGYTF. The full variable domain, with the rest looked up from reference TRBV5-4 and TRBJ1-2, is ETGVTQSPTHLIKTRGQQVTLRCSSQSGHNTVSWYQQALGQGPQFIFQYYREEENGRGNFPPRFSGLQFPNYSSELNVNALELDDSALYLCASSPDTANYGYTFGSGTRLTVV.